One sample yielded the 9 T cell receptor beta chains listed below, sequenced in a study of T cell responses to AZD1222 COVID-19 vaccine. The protocol was immunoSEQ multiplex PCR, while the TCRdb copy is restricted to in-frame clones and leaves out a portion. Here the sample spans roughly 120,000 clones, about nine tenths being singletons. Specimen: peripheral blood, collected on day 0 of AZD1222 vaccination. These receptors all stem from an adult in good health.

This chain uses TRBV5-1 with TRBJ2-2; the D is unclear. Germline-derived CDR1 and CDR2 are SGHRS and YFSETQ. V lost 0 bases and J 6 bases, leaving 6 bases between the germline ends. The CDR3 has 13 residues. The CDR3 nucleotides read TGCGCCAGCAGCTTGGTAGTTTCCGGGGAGCTGTTTTTT. This gives the protein CASSLVVSGELFF.

The rearrangement uses TRBV19 and TRBJ1-6, with D maybe TRBD1 (5 bases). V dropped 3 bases and J dropped 9 bases, with 12 bases sitting between them. Germline V lookup: CDR1 LNHDA, CDR2 SQIVND (reference sequence). This CDR3 has 14 amino acids. The CDR3 DNA reads TGTGCCAGTAGTATGGTGGGGCTCCTTTCACCCCTCCACTTT. Its protein is CASSMVGLLSPLHF. Based on the CDR3 plus reference TRBV19 and TRBJ1-6, the full variable domain is DGGITQSPKYLFRKEGQNVTLSCEQNLNHDAMYWYRQDPGQGLRLIYYSQIVNDFQKGDIAEGYSVSREKKESFPLTVTSAQKNPTAFYLCASSMVGLLSPLHFGNGTRLTVT.

The chain uses TRBV6-5 and TRBJ2-7; perhaps TRBD2 as D (6 bases). The CDR3 spans 15 residues. Germline V gene data show CDR1 as MNHEY and CDR2 as SVGAGI. V gave up 6 bases and J gave up 1 base, with 16 bases separating them. The CDR3 spells CASSLRLGGSYEQYF. The DNA of the CDR3 is TGTGCCAGCAGCCTCAGATTGGGGGGATCCTACGAGCAGTACTTC.

The rearrangement joins TRBV7-8 to TRBJ2-3; 11 nucleotides match TRBD2. After removal of 0 bases from V and 0 bases from J, the junction contained 11 bases not matched to a gene. This CDR3 contains 20 residues. Germline V CDR1 and CDR2: SGHVS, FQNEAQ. The CDR3 region is CASSLAPTSGSATSTDTQYF. Here the CDR3 DNA reads TGTGCCAGCAGCTTAGCCCCTACTAGCGGGAGCGCCACTAGCACAGATACGCAGTATTTT. Full variable domain (remainder filled in from reference TRBV7-8 and TRBJ2-3): GAGVSQSPRYKVAKRGQDVALRCDPISGHVSLFWYQQALGQGPEFLTYFQNEAQLDKSGLPSDRFFAERPEGSVSTLKIQRTQQEDSAVYLCASSLAPTSGSATSTDTQYFGPGTRLTVL.

The chain combines TRBV2 with TRBJ1-2, with 9 bases lining up with TRBD1. The CDR3 length is 14 residues. V shed 6 bases, J shed 4 bases, and the junction held 6 bases outside the gene matches. The germline V gene has CDR1 SNHLY and CDR2 FYNNEI. In DNA, the CDR3 is TGTGCCAGCAGCCGGGACAGGGACATCTATGGCTACACCTTC. As protein: CASSRDRDIYGYTF.

This clone turned up a few times. The chain employs TRBV18 and TRBJ1-6; the D gene is possibly TRBD1 (6 bases). Trimming cost V 3 bases and J 7 bases, with 13 bases left between them. The germline V gene encodes CDR1 KGHSH and CDR2 LQKENI. CDR3 length equals 15 residues. CDR3 protein: CASSPGGTSNSPLHF. The CDR3 region has the DNA TGTGCCAGCTCACCTGGGGGCACCAGCAATTCACCCCTCCACTTT.

The rearrangement joins TRBV2 to TRBJ2-2; D uncertain. Trimming stripped 6 bases from V and 5 bases from J, with 13 bases between. Germline assignment: CDR1 SNHLY and CDR2 FYNNEI. This CDR3 comprises 14 residues. The CDR3 protein is CASREKVDTGELFF. The CDR3 nucleotides are TGTGCCAGCAGAGAGAAGGTCGATACCGGGGAGCTGTTTTTT.

The chain uses TRBV3-1 (or the pseudogene TRBV3-2) and TRBJ2-3; no reliable D call. Trimming left V 0 bases short and J 3 bases short, with 4 bases between. Germline V gene sequence: CDR1 LGHDT, CDR2 YNNKEL (reference sequence). The CDR3 covers 13 residues. The CDR3 coding sequence is TGTGCCAGCAGCCAAGAAGGGACAGATACGCAGTATTTT. It translates to CASSQEGTDTQYF.

V is TRBV19 and J is TRBJ2-1; D perhaps matches TRBD2 (6 bases). The CDR3 is 15 amino acids. V shed 4 bases and J shed 0 bases, with 10 bases lying between them. Germline V CDR1 and CDR2: LNHDA, SQIVND (reference sequence). This CDR3 is CASSRAGSSYNEQFF. Written as DNA, the CDR3 is TGTGCCAGTAGTAGGGCGGGGAGCTCCTACAATGAGCAGTTCTTC.